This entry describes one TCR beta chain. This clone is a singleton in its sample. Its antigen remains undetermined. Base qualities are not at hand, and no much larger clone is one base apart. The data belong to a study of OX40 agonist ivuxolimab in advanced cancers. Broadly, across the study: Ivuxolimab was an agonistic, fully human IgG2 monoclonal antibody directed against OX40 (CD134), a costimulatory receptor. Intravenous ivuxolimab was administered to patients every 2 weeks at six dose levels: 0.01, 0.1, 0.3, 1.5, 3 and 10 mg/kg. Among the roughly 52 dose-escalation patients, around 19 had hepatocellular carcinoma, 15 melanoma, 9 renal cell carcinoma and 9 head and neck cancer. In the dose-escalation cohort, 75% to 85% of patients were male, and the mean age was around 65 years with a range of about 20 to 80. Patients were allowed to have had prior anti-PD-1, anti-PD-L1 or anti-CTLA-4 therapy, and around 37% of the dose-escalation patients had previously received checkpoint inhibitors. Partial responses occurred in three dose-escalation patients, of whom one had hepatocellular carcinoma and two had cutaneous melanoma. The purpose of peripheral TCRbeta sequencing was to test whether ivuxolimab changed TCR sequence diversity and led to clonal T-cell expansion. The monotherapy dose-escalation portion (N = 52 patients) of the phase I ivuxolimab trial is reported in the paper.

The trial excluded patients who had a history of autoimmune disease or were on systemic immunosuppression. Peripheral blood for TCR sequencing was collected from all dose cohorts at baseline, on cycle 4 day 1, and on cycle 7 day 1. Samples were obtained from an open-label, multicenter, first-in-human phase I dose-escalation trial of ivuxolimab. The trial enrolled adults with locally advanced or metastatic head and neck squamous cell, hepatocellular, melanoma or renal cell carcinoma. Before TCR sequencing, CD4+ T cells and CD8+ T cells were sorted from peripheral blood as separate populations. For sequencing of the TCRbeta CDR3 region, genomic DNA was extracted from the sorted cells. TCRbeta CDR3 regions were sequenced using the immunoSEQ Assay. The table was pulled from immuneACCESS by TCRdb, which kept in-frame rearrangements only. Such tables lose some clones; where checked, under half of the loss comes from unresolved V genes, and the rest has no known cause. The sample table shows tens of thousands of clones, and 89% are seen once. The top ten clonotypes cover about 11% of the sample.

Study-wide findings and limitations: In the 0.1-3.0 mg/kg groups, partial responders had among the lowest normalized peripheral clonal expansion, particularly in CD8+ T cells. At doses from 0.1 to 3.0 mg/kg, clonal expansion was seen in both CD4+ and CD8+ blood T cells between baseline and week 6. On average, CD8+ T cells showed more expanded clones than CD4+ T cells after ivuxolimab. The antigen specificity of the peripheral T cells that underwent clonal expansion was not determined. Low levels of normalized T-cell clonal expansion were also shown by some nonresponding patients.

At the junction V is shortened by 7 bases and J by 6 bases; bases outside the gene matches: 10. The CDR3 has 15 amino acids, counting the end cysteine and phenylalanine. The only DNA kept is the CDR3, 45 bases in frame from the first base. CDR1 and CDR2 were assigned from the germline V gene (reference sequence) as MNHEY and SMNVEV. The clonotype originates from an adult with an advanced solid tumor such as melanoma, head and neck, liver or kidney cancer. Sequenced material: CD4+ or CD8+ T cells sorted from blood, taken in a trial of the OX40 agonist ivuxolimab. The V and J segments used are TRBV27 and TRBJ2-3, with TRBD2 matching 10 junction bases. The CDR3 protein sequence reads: CASKGLAGVGDTQYF. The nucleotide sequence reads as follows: TGTGCCAGCAAGGGGCTAGCGGGGGTAGGGGATACGCAGTATTTT.